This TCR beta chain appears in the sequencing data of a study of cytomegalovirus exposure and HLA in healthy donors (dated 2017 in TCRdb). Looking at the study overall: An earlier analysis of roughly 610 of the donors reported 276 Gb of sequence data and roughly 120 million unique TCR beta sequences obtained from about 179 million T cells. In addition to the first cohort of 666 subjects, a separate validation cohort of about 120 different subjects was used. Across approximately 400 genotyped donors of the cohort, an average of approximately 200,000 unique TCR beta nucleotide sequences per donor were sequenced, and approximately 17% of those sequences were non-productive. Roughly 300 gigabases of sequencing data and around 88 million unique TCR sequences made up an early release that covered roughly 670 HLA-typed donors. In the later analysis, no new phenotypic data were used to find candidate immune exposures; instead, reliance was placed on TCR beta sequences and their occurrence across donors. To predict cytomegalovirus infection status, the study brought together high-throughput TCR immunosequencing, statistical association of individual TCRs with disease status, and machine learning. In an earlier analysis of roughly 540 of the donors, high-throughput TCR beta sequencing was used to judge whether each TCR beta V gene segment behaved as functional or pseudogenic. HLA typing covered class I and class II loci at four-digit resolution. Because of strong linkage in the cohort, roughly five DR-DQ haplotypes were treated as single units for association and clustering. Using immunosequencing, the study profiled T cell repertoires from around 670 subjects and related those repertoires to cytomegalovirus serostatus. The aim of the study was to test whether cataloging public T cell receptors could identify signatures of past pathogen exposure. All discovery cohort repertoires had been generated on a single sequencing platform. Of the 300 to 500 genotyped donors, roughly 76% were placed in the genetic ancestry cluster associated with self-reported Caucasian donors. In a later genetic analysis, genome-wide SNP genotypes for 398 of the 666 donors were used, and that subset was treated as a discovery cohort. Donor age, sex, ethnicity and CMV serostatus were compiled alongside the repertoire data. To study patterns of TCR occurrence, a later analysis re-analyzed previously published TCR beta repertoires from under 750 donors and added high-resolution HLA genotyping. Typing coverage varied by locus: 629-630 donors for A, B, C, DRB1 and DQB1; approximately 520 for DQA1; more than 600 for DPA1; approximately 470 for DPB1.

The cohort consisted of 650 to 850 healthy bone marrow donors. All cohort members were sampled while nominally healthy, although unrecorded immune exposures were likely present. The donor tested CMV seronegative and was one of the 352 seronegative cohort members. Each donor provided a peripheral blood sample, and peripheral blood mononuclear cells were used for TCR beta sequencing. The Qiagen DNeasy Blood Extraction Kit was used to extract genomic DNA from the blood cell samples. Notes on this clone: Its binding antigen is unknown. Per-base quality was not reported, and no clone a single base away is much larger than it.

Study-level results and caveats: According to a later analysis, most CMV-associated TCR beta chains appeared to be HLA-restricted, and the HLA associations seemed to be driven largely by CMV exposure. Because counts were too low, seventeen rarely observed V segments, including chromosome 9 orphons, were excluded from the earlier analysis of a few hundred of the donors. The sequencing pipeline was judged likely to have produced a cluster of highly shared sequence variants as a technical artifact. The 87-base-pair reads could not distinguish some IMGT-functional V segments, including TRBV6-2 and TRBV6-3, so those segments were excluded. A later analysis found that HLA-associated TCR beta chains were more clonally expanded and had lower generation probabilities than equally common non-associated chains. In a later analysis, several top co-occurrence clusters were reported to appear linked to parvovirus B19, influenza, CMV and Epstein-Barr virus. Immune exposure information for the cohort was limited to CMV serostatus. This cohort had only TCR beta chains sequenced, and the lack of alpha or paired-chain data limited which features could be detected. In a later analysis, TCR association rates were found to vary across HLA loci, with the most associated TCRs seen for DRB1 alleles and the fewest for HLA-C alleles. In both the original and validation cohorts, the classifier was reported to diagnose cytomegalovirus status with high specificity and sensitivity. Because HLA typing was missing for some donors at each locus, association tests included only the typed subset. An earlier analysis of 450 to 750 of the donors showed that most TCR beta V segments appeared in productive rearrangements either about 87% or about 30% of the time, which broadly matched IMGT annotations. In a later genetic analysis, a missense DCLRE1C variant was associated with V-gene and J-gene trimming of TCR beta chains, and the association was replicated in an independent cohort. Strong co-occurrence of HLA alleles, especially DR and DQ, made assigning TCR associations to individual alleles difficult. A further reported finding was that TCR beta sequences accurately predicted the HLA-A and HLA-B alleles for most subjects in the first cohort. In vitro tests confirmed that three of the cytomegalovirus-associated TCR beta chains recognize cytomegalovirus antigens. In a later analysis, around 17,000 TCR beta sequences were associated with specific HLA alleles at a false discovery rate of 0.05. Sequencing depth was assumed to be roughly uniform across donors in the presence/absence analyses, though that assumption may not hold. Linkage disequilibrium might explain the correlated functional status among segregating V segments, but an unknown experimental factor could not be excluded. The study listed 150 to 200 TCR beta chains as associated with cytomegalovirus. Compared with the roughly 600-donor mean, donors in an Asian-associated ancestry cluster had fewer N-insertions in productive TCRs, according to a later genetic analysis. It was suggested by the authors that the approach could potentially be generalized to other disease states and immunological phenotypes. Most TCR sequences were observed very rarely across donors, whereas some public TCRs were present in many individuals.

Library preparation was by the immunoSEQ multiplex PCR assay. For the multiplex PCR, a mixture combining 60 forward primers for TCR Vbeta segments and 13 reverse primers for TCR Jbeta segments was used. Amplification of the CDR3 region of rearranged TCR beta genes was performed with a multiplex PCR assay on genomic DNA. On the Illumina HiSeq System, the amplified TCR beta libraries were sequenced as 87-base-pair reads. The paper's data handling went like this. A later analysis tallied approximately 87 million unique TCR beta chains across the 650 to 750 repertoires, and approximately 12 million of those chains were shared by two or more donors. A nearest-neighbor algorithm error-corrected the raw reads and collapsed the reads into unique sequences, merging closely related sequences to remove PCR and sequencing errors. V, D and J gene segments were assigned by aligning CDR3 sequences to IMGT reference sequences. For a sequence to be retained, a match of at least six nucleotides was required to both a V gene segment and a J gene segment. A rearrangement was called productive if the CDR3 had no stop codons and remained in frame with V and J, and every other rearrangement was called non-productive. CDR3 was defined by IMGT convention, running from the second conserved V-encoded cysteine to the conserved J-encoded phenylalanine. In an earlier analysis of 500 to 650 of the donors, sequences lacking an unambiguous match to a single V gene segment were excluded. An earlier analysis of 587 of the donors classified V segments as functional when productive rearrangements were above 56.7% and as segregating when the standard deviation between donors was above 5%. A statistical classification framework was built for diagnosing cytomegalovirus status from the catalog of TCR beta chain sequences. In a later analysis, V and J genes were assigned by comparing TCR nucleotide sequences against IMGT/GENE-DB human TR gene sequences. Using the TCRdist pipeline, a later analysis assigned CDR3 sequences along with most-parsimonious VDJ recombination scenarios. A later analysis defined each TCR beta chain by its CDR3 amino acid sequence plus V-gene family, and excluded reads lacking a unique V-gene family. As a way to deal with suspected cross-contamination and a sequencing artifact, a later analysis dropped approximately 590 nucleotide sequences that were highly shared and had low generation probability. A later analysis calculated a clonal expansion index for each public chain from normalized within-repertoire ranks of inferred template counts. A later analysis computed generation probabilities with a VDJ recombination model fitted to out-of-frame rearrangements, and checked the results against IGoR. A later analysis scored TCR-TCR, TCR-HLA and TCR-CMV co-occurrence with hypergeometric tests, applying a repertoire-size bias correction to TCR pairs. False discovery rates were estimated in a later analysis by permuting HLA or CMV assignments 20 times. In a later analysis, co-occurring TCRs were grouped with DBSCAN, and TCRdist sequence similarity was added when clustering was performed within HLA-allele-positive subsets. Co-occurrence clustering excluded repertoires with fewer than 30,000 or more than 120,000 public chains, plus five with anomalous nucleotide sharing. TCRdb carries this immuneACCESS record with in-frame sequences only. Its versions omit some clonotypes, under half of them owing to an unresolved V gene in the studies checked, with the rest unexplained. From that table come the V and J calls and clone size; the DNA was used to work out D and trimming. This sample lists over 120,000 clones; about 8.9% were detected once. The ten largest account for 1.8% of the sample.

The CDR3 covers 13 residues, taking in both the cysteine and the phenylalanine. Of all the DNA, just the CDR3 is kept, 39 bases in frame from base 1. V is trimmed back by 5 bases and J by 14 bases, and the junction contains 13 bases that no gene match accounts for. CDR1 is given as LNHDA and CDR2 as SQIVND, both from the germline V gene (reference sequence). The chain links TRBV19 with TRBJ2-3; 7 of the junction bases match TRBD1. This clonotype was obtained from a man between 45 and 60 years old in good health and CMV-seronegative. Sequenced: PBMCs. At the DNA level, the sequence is TGTGCCAGTAGTGCAACACGGGACAGCTCCCTGTATTTT. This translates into CASSATRDSSLYF.